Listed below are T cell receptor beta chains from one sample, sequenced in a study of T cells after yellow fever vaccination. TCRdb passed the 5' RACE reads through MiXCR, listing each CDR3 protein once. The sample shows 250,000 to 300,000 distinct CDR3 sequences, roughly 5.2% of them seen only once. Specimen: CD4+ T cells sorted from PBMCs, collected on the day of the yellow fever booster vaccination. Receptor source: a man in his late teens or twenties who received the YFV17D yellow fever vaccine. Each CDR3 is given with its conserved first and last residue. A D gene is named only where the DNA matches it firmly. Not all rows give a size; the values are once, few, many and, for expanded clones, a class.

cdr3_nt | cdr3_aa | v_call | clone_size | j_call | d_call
TGCAGTGCTAGAATGCGGGGGGGGCAGTATTTT | CSARMRGGQYF | TRBV20-1 | few | TRBJ2-3 | TRBD2
TGCGCCAGCAGCTTGGACGGGGGAAACTATGGCTACACCTTC | CASSLDGGNYGYTF | TRBV5-1 | few | TRBJ1-2 | -
TGTGCCAGCAGCCCACTTCCTAGCGCCTTCGCCTACAATGAGCAGTTCTTC | CASSPLPSAFAYNEQFF | TRBV6-5 | many | TRBJ2-1 | -
TGTGCCAGCTTGAGTCCCATCTCCTACGAGCAGTACTTC | CASLSPISYEQYF | TRBV6-5 | many | TRBJ2-7 | -
TGCGCCAGCAGCCAAGGGGGGATGAGTGGCTACACCTTC | CASSQGGMSGYTF | TRBV5-1 | few | TRBJ1-2 | -
TGCGCCAGCAGCCAAGACCCCTACCGGGGCACAGATACGCAGTATTTT | CASSQDPYRGTDTQYF | TRBV4-3 | - | TRBJ2-3 | -
TGCAGTGCTATAAGCTCCGGGGGGGCCTATCCCAATGAGCAGTTCTTC | CSAISSGGAYPNEQFF | TRBV20-1 | many | TRBJ2-1 | TRBD2
TGTGCCAGCAGTCCTAGCGGATCCTACAATGAGCAGTTCTTC | CASSPSGSYNEQFF | TRBV12-3/TRBV12-4 | few | TRBJ2-1 | TRBD2
TGTGCCAGCAGCGTACGTCTGGCGGGGTTCACCCCTTCCACAGATACGCAGTATTTT | CASSVRLAGFTPSTDTQYF | TRBV7-2 | few | TRBJ2-3 | -
TGCAGTGCGGCTTCGTCAGCGGTAGATACGCAGTATTTT | CSAASSAVDTQYF | TRBV20-1 | - | TRBJ2-3 | -
TGTGCCAGCAGCGAACTCCCTGTAAGAGAGCAGTACTTC | CASSELPVREQYF | TRBV7-2 | few | TRBJ2-7 | -
TGCAGTGTCTCTGGGAACTCCTACGAGCAGTACTTC | CSVSGNSYEQYF | TRBV20-1 | few | TRBJ2-7 | -
TGTGCCACCAGTGATCCGGGGACAGGGCTGAACACCGGGGAGCTGTTTTTT | CATSDPGTGLNTGELFF | TRBV24-1 | few | TRBJ2-2 | TRBD1
TGTGCCAGCAGTGAGTTGCTTGGACAGGGATTCGATGAGCAGTTCTTC | CASSELLGQGFDEQFF | TRBV25-1 | many | TRBJ2-1 | TRBD1
TGTGCCAGCTCACCACCGGGACGGAATGGCTACACCTTC | CASSPPGRNGYTF | TRBV18 | - | TRBJ1-2 | -
TGCGCCAGCAGCTCGCGAGAGGGGGCAGGCACTGAAGCTTTCTTT | CASSSREGAGTEAFF | TRBV5-1 | - | TRBJ1-1 | TRBD1
TGTGCCAGCAGCGTAGGGGGCACTAATGAAAAACTGTTTTTT | CASSVGGTNEKLFF | TRBV7-9 | - | TRBJ1-4 | TRBD1
TGCGCCAGCAGGGATAGCGGGGGGGCACAGACCCAGTACTTC | CASRDSGGAQTQYF | TRBV5-1 | - | TRBJ2-5 | TRBD2
TGTGCTAGTGGTTTCGACAGGTTCGAGCAGTTCTTC | CASGFDRFEQFF | TRBV12-5 | few | TRBJ2-1 | -
TGTGCCAGCAGTCCCCTGGACGGGAGCTCCTATAATTCACCCCTCCACTTT | CASSPLDGSSYNSPLHF | TRBV28 | few | TRBJ1-6 | -
TGTGCCAGCAGTCTATTAGACAGGCCGAACACTGAAGCTTTCTTT | CASSLLDRPNTEAFF | TRBV28 | few | TRBJ1-1 | -
TGTGCCAGCAGCCGAGAATTTAGACAGGGAGGAAGCGGCTACACCTTC | CASSREFRQGGSGYTF | TRBV7-2 | many | TRBJ1-2 | TRBD1
TGCAGCGTCACGGCGCCCCAAGGGAGGTCTGGAAACACCATATATTTT | CSVTAPQGRSGNTIYF | TRBV29-1 | many | TRBJ1-3 | -
TGTGCCAGCAGTCTACACCAGGGGGGTTACGAGCAGTACTTC | CASSLHQGGYEQYF | TRBV27 | - | TRBJ2-7 | -
TGCGCCAGCAGCCAAGGGCAGGGCTACCAAGAGACCCAGTACTTC | CASSQGQGYQETQYF | TRBV4-3 | many | TRBJ2-5 | -
TGCGCCAGCAGCTTGGGGGTTGCGGGTGAGCAGTACTTC | CASSLGVAGEQYF | TRBV5-1 | many | TRBJ2-7 | -
TGTGCCTGGAGTCCTCGGACAGGGCAAGAGACCCAGTACTTC | CAWSPRTGQETQYF | TRBV30 | few | TRBJ2-5 | TRBD1
TGCGCCAGCAGTGAGATGGTAGCGGGGCAGGAGACCCAGTACTTC | CASSEMVAGQETQYF | TRBV10-1 | - | TRBJ2-5 | TRBD2
TGTGCCAGCAGTCGGACTAGCAGTAGCTCCTACAATGAGCAGTTCTTC | CASSRTSSSSYNEQFF | TRBV7-2 | few | TRBJ2-1 | TRBD2
TGTGCCAGCAGCCACTCCGGGGGTGACCCCGGTTCCGGGGAGACCCAGTACTTC | CASSHSGGDPGSGETQYF | TRBV7-9 | - | TRBJ2-5 | -
TGTGCCAGCAGCCTCGGGACAACGAACACTGAAGCTTTCTTT | CASSLGTTNTEAFF | TRBV5-5 | many | TRBJ1-1 | -
TGTGCCAGCAGTCCGCCCTTGGGGACGGACTACCAAGAGACCCAGTACTTC | CASSPPLGTDYQETQYF | TRBV6-2/TRBV6-3 | few | TRBJ2-5 | -
TGCGCCAGCAGCCAAATTGTGGGGGACCACTTTGGAAACACCATATATTTT | CASSQIVGDHFGNTIYF | TRBV4-3 | few | TRBJ1-3 | -
TGTGCCATCAGTGAGTACCGGGGGACGGGCACTGAAGCTTTCTTT | CAISEYRGTGTEAFF | TRBV10-3 | few | TRBJ1-1 | -
TGTGCCAGCAGTTCCCGGCAGGGGGATACTGAAGCTTTCTTT | CASSSRQGDTEAFF | TRBV6-2/TRBV6-3 | - | TRBJ1-1 | TRBD1
TGCGCCAGCAGCCAAGATGGGGACAGGGCCGGATCCAACTATGGCTACACCTTC | CASSQDGDRAGSNYGYTF | TRBV4-3 | - | TRBJ1-2 | TRBD1
TGTGCCAGCAGTTTAAGGAACGGCCCTCCTCAGTACTTC | CASSLRNGPPQYF | TRBV12-3/TRBV12-4 | few | TRBJ2-7 | -
TGTGCCAGCAGTTACTCAGACATTTACACCGGGGAGCTGTTTTTT | CASSYSDIYTGELFF | TRBV6-5 | few | TRBJ2-2 | -
TGTGCCAGCAGCTCTTCTAGCGGGGGGGGGACAGATACGCAGTATTTT | CASSSSSGGGTDTQYF | TRBV7-2 | few | TRBJ2-3 | TRBD2
TGTGCCAGCAGCCGCGGACATTTCAATCAGCCCCAGCATTTT | CASSRGHFNQPQHF | TRBV6-2/TRBV6-3 | few | TRBJ1-5 | -
TGCGCCAGCAGCTTGAAAACTGGGGGCAAGGTGGCCCAGTACTTC | CASSLKTGGKVAQYF | TRBV5-1 | few | TRBJ2-5 | -
TGTGCCAGCAGCTTAATCCCGGGACAGGGATACGAGCAGTACTTC | CASSLIPGQGYEQYF | TRBV7-2 | - | TRBJ2-7 | TRBD1
TGTGCCAGCAGCTCCAGGAGGGGGAACACTGAAGCTTTCTTT | CASSSRRGNTEAFF | TRBV7-2 | few | TRBJ1-1 | -
TGTGCCATCATAGGCAGGGACTACACTGAAGCTTTCTTT | CAIIGRDYTEAFF | TRBV10-3 | - | TRBJ1-1 | -
TGCAGTGCGGGGGACGGAAACACCATATATTTT | CSAGDGNTIYF | TRBV20-1 | - | TRBJ1-3 | -
TGTGCCAGCAGGCTGACAGGACCGAACACCGGGGAGCTGTTTTTT | CASRLTGPNTGELFF | TRBV25-1 | - | TRBJ2-2 | -
TGCAGCCTGATTGGGACTCTTTACACTGAAGCTTTCTTT | CSLIGTLYTEAFF | TRBV20-1 | - | TRBJ1-1 | -
TGCGCCAGCAGACCCCAGGGGTTGCAAGAGACCCAGTACTTC | CASRPQGLQETQYF | TRBV5-1 | few | TRBJ2-5 | -
TGTGCCAGCAGTTACCCTCCAGGGGGCACTAATGAAAAACTGTTTTTT | CASSYPPGGTNEKLFF | TRBV6-6 | - | TRBJ1-4 | TRBD1
TGTGCCAGCAGCCCGGCCCGGGACAGGGGGCGAGGGGACACCGGGGAGCTGTTTTTT | CASSPARDRGRGDTGELFF | TRBV11-3 | few | TRBJ2-2 | TRBD1
TGTGCCAGCAGCTTGACGGGGACCCGGGGGGGGACCCAGTACTTC | CASSLTGTRGGTQYF | TRBV5-8 | - | TRBJ2-5 | TRBD2
TGCAGTGCTAACGGATATAGCAATCAGCCCCAGCATTTT | CSANGYSNQPQHF | TRBV20-1 | - | TRBJ1-5 | -
TGCGCCAGCAGCCTGCAAATTGAGGGGAGTGAAGCTTTCTTT | CASSLQIEGSEAFF | TRBV4-1 | - | TRBJ1-1 | -
TGTGCCAGCAGTCCAATGAGTTGGGGGGGGGCCTACAATGAGCAGTTCTTC | CASSPMSWGGAYNEQFF | TRBV12-3/TRBV12-4 | - | TRBJ2-1 | TRBD2
TGTGCCAGCAGTACCCCTCTATACGAGCAGTACTTC | CASSTPLYEQYF | TRBV6-6 | many | TRBJ2-7 | -